Included here is one T cell receptor beta chain sequence, with context. Its specificity is unknown. CDR1 SGHAT and CDR2 FQNNGV come from the germline V gene. The CDR3 runs to 12 residues. The V and J ends lost 5 bases and 6 bases respectively, with 10 bases between them. Amplification targeted TCR beta CDR3 regions from RNA transcripts. First-round RT-PCR with HTBI primers amplified the TCR CDR3 region. One entry per CDR3 protein, called by TCRdb with MiXCR from the multiplex PCR reads. The sample lists around 300,000 distinct CDR3 sequences, approximately 15% seen once, with 7.9% in the top ten. This entry comes from a study of T cells in Graves' hyperthyroidism and ophthalmopathy. Study results and limitations: Blood also carried most thyroid clonotypes expanded above 0.001. Model-based prediction identified ophthalmopathy a median roughly 5.9 months prior to its onset.

Sequenced: blood. This chain uses TRBV11-2 with TRBJ1-1; TRBD1 might be the D (5 bases). The TCR sequence derives from a woman aged 35 to 49 with Graves' hyperthyroidism. Here the CDR3 DNA reads TGTGCCAGCAGCCGGGGAGGGGCTGAAGCTTTCTTT. Its translation is CASSRGGAEAFF.